The source of this TCR beta chain is a study of liver allograft versus peripheral blood T cells. Overall study: Repertoires from peripheral blood of liver transplant recipients were compared with those inside their transplanted livers.

Germline V lookup: CDR1 MNHEY, CDR2 SVGAGI. V dropped 4 bases and J dropped 6; count of bases not matched to a gene: 5. The CDR3 consists of 13 residues. One entry per CDR3 protein, called by TCRdb with MiXCR from the reads. There are fewer than 7,000 distinct CDR3 sequences in the sample; 16% occur only once, and roughly 7.9% lies in the top ten. By sample share, this clonotype is medium-sized. Its target is not known. General study findings and limits: Liver allografts reportedly held T cell receptor repertoires unlike those in peripheral blood.

The source is a human patient who had a liver transplant. Some T cells may originate from the graft donor. The genes are TRBV6-5 and TRBJ1-1; 7 bases match TRBD1. The CDR3 region is CASSSHRGSEAFF. DNA of the CDR3: TGTGCCAGCAGTTCCCACAGGGGATCTGAAGCTTTCTTT.